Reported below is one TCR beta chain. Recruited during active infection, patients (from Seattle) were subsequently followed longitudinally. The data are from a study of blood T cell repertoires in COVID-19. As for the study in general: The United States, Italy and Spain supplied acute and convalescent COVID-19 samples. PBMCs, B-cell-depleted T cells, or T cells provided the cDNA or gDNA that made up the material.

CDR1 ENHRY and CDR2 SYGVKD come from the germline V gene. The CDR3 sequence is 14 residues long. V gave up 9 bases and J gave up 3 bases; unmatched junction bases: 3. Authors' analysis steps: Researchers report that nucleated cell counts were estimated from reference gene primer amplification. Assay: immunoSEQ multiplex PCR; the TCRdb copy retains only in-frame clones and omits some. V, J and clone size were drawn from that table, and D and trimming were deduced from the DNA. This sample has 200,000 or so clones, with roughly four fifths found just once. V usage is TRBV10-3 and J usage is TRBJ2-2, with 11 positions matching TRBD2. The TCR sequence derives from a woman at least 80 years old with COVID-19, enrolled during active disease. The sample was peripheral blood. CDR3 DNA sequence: TGTGCCATGGGGACTAGCGGATACACCGGGGAGCTGTTTTTT. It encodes CAMGTSGYTGELFF.